This T cell receptor (beta chain) was captured in a study of early T cells in non-severe SARS-CoV-2 infection (dated by TCRdb to the early 2020s). Regarding the study in general: TCR sequencing used bulk RNA from unsorted whole blood, so alpha and beta chains could not be paired. The investigation overall reported the following: VDJdb matching was skewed toward anti-spike CD8 responses and likely underestimated virus-specific expansions, missing private and CD4 specificities.

Worth noting for this clonotype: Its antigen is unknown. Within one base of it there is no much larger clone, and no base qualities were kept.

Preparation of the library involved 5' RACE. For sequencing, a NextSeq 500 was employed. In the TCR library protocol, unique molecular identifiers were attached to individual cDNA molecules to correct for PCR bias and sequencing error. Both TCR alpha and beta chains were sequenced, and tight co-correlation was observed between alpha and beta sequence abundances in each sample. The authors' analysis ran thus. Decombinator V4 was used to annotate the V gene, J gene and CDR3 of the TCR sequences. Expanded TCRs were defined as changing significantly between any two time points under a Poisson model with p below 0.0001. TCR abundances were normalised to the total number of TCRs sequenced in each sample and reported as counts per million. MAIT TCRs were defined by TRAV1-2 paired with TRAJ12, TRAJ20 or TRAJ33, and iNKT TCRs by TRAV10 paired with TRAJ18. VDJdb, accessed on 1 November 2021, was searched for TCRs annotated for CMV, EBV and SARS-CoV-2, and TCRs annotated for more than one antigen were excluded. TCRdb took the public reads, trimmed them with fastp at Q25, ran MiXCR for clone calling and kept in-frame beta chains. Rows with a matching CDR3 protein are joined into one entry that keeps the most common DNA and genes. TCRdb, not the authors, supplied the V and J calls. In this sample the table shows under 95,000 distinct CDR3 sequences, approximately 12% of which occur a single time. The ten most abundant clones make up roughly 3.6% of the sample.

The germline V and J ends show losses of 8 bases and 7 bases respectively, and no gene match explains 12 bases of the junction. The CDR3 has 15 amino acids, counting the end cysteine and phenylalanine. The entry retains the CDR3 DNA only, 45 bases that are in frame from base 1. For CDR1 and CDR2, the germline V gene lists MDHEN and SYDVKM. Set within a cohort of healthcare workers in London, UK, this nested case-control study involved weekly PCR testing of nasopharyngeal swabs along with blood sampling. Between 23 and 31 March 2020, the week of the UK lockdown, healthcare workers were enrolled and then followed up weekly for as long as 16 weeks.

The receptor's source is an adult who was a healthcare worker with PCR-confirmed SARS-CoV-2 infection or an uninfected control (not recorded which). The rearranged segments are TRBV28 and TRBJ1-5, with TRBD1 identical over 9 junction bases. Sequenced sample: whole blood. CDR3 reads: CASGKQGTGYQPQHF. In nucleotide form, the sequence is TGTGCCAGCGGAAAACAAGGGACAGGGTACCAGCCCCAGCATTTT. The full variable domain, with segments outside the CDR3 supplied by the reference TRBV28 and TRBJ1-5 proteins, appears as DVKVTQSSRYLVKRTGEKVFLECVQDMDHENMFWYRQDPGLGLRLIYFSYDVKMKEKGDIPEGYSVSREKKERFSLILESASTNQTSMYLCASGKQGTGYQPQHFGDGTRLSIL.